This T cell receptor (beta chain) came from a study of CD8 T cells in Susac syndrome. Findings of the study overall: In its TCR sequencing and HLA analysis, the study acknowledged that the number of individuals was relatively small.

Worth noting for this clonotype: Its target is not known.

The CDR3 is 14 residues long. Germline V CDR1 and CDR2: LGHDT, YNNKEL (reference sequence). Germline trimming cut 7 bases from V and 5 bases from J; bases unmatched to any gene: 9. RNA, at about 0.45 to 1 ug, was reverse transcribed with random hexamers. Using its own MiXCR run on the immunoSEQ multiplex PCR reads, TCRdb lists one record per CDR3 protein. The top ten hold about 0.09% of the sample, which has approximately 190,000 distinct CDR3 sequences, about 95% seen once. Sequencing of TCR beta drew on CD8+ and CD4+ T cells from blood. Control patients had untreated stable or active relapsing-remitting multiple sclerosis by revised McDonald criteria.

The sequencing input was CD4+ T cells from PBMCs. The chain links TRBV3-1 to TRBJ2-5, with 8 nucleotides matching TRBD1. This receptor was obtained from a human donor with multiple sclerosis. CDR3 protein: CASNRGQGDETQYF. DNA of the CDR3: TGTGCCAGCAACCGAGGACAGGGAGATGAGACCCAGTACTTC.